This entry concerns a single T cell receptor beta chain. These data are taken from a study of patients and donors after allogeneic stem cell transplantation. TCRdb processed the RT-PCR reads anew with MiXCR; each CDR3 protein has one entry. The sample shows 400,000 to 500,000 distinct CDR3 sequences, roughly 17% of them seen only once. Sequenced: blood, either unsorted or a sorted T cell fraction (not recorded which). The TCR originated in a human donor who was either an allogeneic HSCT recipient or a stem cell or donor lymphocyte infusion donor (not recorded which). It is not recorded whose cells these are; they may come from a transplant donor.

In DNA, the CDR3 is TGTGCCAGCAGCTCCGGGACTAGCGGGAAAAGAGATACGCAGTATTTT. This translates into CASSSGTSGKRDTQYF. The rearrangement uses TRBV7-6 and TRBJ2-3; TRBD2 matches at 13 bases. Germline CDR1 and CDR2: SGHVS and FNYEAQ. The CDR3 consists of 16 residues. V was clipped by 4 bases and J by 5 bases; unmatched bases: 6. The variable domain in full, completed from reference TRBV7-6 and TRBJ2-3, reads GAGVSQSPRYKVTKRGQDVALRCDPISGHVSLYWYRQALGQGPEFLTYFNYEAQQDKSGLPNDRFSAERPEGSISTLTIQRTEQRDSAMYRCASSSGTSGKRDTQYFGPGTRLTVL.